These T cell receptor beta chains were read from a single sample in a study of long-term antiretroviral therapy in people with HIV. Method: immunoSEQ multiplex PCR; TCRdb's copy keeps in-frame clones and lacks some. Of 24,000 or so clones listed, less than 85% are singletons. Specimen: unsorted PBMCs, collected 2.3 years after starting antiretroviral therapy. These TCRs come from a man in his forties or fifties with HIV. Both conserved end residues are part of each CDR3. The D gene is left open where the match is weak. Not every row has a clone size; where given, it reads once, few, many or a size class.

D gene: TRBD1; CDR3 length: 13; clone size: -; V gene: TRBV27; J gene: TRBJ2-1; CDR3 protein: CASSLGQGYEQFF; CDR3 DNA: TGTGCCAGCAGTTTAGGACAGGGCTATGAGCAGTTCTTC
D gene: -; CDR3 length: 13; clone size: -; V gene: TRBV6-5; J gene: TRBJ2-1; CDR3 protein: CASSSTGYNEQFF; CDR3 DNA: TGTGCCAGCAGTTCCACAGGGTACAATGAGCAGTTCTTC
D gene: -; CDR3 length: 14; clone size: -; V gene: TRBV7-3; J gene: TRBJ2-2; CDR3 protein: CASSLGANTGELFF; CDR3 DNA: TGTGCCAGCAGCTTAGGGGCGAACACCGGGGAGCTGTTTTTT
D gene: -; CDR3 length: 12; clone size: -; V gene: TRBV2; J gene: TRBJ1-4; CDR3 protein: CASMNGNEKLFF; CDR3 DNA: TGTGCCAGCATGAACGGCAATGAAAAACTGTTTTTT
D gene: -; CDR3 length: 14; clone size: -; V gene: TRBV5-4; J gene: TRBJ1-1; CDR3 protein: CASSGRGGDTEAFF; CDR3 DNA: TGTGCCAGCAGCGGGAGAGGGGGAGACACTGAAGCTTTCTTT
D gene: TRBD1; CDR3 length: 15; clone size: -; V gene: TRBV5-6; J gene: TRBJ2-7; CDR3 protein: CASSLGDRGLYEQYF; CDR3 DNA: TGTGCCAGCAGCTTGGGCGACAGGGGTCTCTACGAGCAGTACTTC
D gene: -; CDR3 length: 13; clone size: medium-sized; V gene: TRBV6-5; J gene: TRBJ1-1; CDR3 protein: CASSSRGNTEAFF; CDR3 DNA: TGTGCCAGCAGTTCCCGCGGGAACACTGAAGCTTTCTTT
D gene: TRBD1; CDR3 length: 18; clone size: -; V gene: TRBV7-9; J gene: TRBJ1-1; CDR3 protein: CASSRTGDSSFLNTEAFF; CDR3 DNA: TGTGCCAGCAGCCGCACGGGGGACAGCTCATTTCTGAACACTGAAGCTTTCTTT
D gene: -; CDR3 length: 13; clone size: -; V gene: TRBV2; J gene: TRBJ2-7; CDR3 protein: CASSTRFTYEQYF; CDR3 DNA: TGTGCCAGCAGTACTAGGTTCACCTACGAGCAGTACTTC
D gene: -; CDR3 length: 14; clone size: -; V gene: TRBV6-5; J gene: TRBJ1-1; CDR3 protein: CASSPVRADTEAFF; CDR3 DNA: TGTGCCAGCAGTCCCGTGAGGGCTGACACTGAAGCTTTCTTT
D gene: TRBD2; CDR3 length: 17; clone size: -; V gene: TRBV7-3; J gene: TRBJ2-2; CDR3 protein: CASSLSPSGSGTGELFF; CDR3 DNA: TGTGCCAGCAGCTTAAGTCCTAGCGGGAGCGGAACCGGGGAGCTGTTTTTT
D gene: -; CDR3 length: 15; clone size: -; V gene: TRBV5-1; J gene: TRBJ2-1; CDR3 protein: CASSLPGGLYNEQFF; CDR3 DNA: TGCGCCAGCAGCTTGCCTGGGGGGCTTTACAATGAGCAGTTCTTC
D gene: -; CDR3 length: 12; clone size: -; V gene: TRBV27; J gene: TRBJ2-2; CDR3 protein: CASSLRAGELFF; CDR3 DNA: TGTGCCAGCAGTTTAAGGGCCGGGGAGCTGTTTTTT
D gene: -; CDR3 length: 13; clone size: -; V gene: TRBV6-1; J gene: TRBJ2-1; CDR3 protein: CASRPEMRDEQFF; CDR3 DNA: TGTGCCAGCAGACCAGAAATGCGGGATGAGCAGTTCTTC
D gene: TRBD2; CDR3 length: 16; clone size: -; V gene: TRBV5-4; J gene: TRBJ2-3; CDR3 protein: CASSYPAGGSADTQYF; CDR3 DNA: TGTGCCAGCAGCTACCCAGCGGGAGGGTCGGCAGATACGCAGTATTTT
D gene: -; CDR3 length: 14; clone size: -; V gene: TRBV29-1; J gene: TRBJ2-7; CDR3 protein: CSVEDSGSGDEQYF; CDR3 DNA: TGCAGCGTTGAAGATTCAGGGTCGGGGGACGAGCAGTACTTC
D gene: TRBD2; CDR3 length: 16; clone size: -; V gene: TRBV7-9; J gene: TRBJ2-1; CDR3 protein: CASSLGLAGVYNEQFF; CDR3 DNA: TGTGCCAGCAGCTTAGGACTAGCGGGTGTATACAATGAGCAGTTCTTC
D gene: -; CDR3 length: 18; clone size: -; V gene: TRBV5-6; J gene: TRBJ2-1; CDR3 protein: CASSLDLAGEETYNEQFF; CDR3 DNA: TGTGCCAGCAGCTTGGACCTGGCCGGGGAGGAGACCTACAATGAGCAGTTCTTC
D gene: -; CDR3 length: 13; clone size: -; V gene: TRBV29-1; J gene: TRBJ2-3; CDR3 protein: CSVEVASTDTQYF; CDR3 DNA: TGCAGCGTTGAAGTAGCTAGCACAGATACGCAGTATTTT
D gene: TRBD1; CDR3 length: 16; clone size: -; V gene: TRBV7-9; J gene: TRBJ1-1; CDR3 protein: CASSLLTGHMNTEAFF; CDR3 DNA: TGTGCCAGCAGCTTACTGACAGGGCATATGAACACTGAAGCTTTCTTT
D gene: TRBD1; CDR3 length: 14; clone size: -; V gene: TRBV2; J gene: TRBJ1-2; CDR3 protein: CASSPGQGAYGYTF; CDR3 DNA: TGTGCCAGCAGCCCAGGACAGGGAGCCTATGGCTACACCTTC
D gene: -; CDR3 length: 13; clone size: -; V gene: TRBV5-1; J gene: TRBJ2-1; CDR3 protein: CASSLDRRGEQFF; CDR3 DNA: TGCGCCAGCAGCTTGGACAGGCGGGGTGAGCAGTTCTTC
D gene: -; CDR3 length: 12; clone size: -; V gene: TRBV28; J gene: TRBJ2-7; CDR3 protein: CASSLRTSEQYF; CDR3 DNA: TGTGCCAGCAGTTTAAGAACTTCCGAGCAGTACTTC
D gene: -; CDR3 length: 14; clone size: -; V gene: TRBV2; J gene: TRBJ1-1; CDR3 protein: CASRVLGKNTEAFF; CDR3 DNA: TGTGCCAGCAGAGTCCTCGGGAAGAACACTGAAGCTTTCTTT
D gene: -; CDR3 length: 12; clone size: once; V gene: TRBV10-2; J gene: TRBJ2-7; CDR3 protein: CASSSQLVEQYF; CDR3 DNA: TGCGCCAGCAGTTCGCAACTAGTCGAGCAGTACTTC